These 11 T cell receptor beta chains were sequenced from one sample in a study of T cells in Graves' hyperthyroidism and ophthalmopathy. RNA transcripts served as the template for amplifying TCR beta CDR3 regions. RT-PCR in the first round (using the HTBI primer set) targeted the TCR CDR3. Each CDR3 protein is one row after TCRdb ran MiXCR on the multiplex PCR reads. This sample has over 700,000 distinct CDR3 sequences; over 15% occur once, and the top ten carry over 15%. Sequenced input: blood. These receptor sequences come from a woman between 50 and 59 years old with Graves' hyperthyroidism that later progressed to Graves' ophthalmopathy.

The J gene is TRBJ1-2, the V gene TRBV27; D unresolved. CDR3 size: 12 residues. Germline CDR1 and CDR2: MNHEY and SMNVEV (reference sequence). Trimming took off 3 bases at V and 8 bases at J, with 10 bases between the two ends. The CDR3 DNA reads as TGTGCCAGCAGTTTCGCCGGGCGGGGCTACACCTTC. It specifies CASSFAGRGYTF.

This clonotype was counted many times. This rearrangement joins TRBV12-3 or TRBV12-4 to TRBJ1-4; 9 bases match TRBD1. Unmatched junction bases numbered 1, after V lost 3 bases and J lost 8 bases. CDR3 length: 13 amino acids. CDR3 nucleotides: TGTGCCAGCAGTTTGACAGGGGGAGAAAAACTGTTTTTT. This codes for CASSLTGGEKLFF.

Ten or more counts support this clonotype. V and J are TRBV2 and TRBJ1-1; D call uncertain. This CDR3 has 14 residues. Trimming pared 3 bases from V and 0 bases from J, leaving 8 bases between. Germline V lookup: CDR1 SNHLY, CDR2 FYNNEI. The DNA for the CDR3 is TGTGCCAGCAGTGAGCGGACGCTGAACACTGAAGCTTTCTTT. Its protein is CASSERTLNTEAFF.

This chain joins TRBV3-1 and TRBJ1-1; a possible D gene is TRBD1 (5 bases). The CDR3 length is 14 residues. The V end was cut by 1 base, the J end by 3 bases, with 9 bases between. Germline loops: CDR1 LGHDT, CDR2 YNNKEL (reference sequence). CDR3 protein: CASSQVARDTEAFF. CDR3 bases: TGTGCCAGCAGCCAAGTGGCCAGGGACACTGAAGCTTTCTTT. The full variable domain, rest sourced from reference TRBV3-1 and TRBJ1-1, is DTAVSQTPKYLVTQMGNDKSIKCEQNLGHDTMYWYKQDSKKFLKIMFSYNNKELIINETVPNRFSPKSPDKAHLNLHINSLELGDSAVYFCASSQVARDTEAFFGQGTRLTVV.

Here the CDR3 reads CASSVRHRAGADTQYF. In DNA, the CDR3 is TGTGCCAGCAGCGTCCGTCACAGGGCTGGCGCAGATACGCAGTATTTT. The chain couples TRBV9 to TRBJ2-3, with TRBD1 as a possible D gene (6 bases). The CDR3 extends over 16 amino acids. Trimming pared 2 bases from V and 4 bases from J, leaving 17 bases between. Germline V lookup: CDR1 SGDLS, CDR2 YYNGEE.

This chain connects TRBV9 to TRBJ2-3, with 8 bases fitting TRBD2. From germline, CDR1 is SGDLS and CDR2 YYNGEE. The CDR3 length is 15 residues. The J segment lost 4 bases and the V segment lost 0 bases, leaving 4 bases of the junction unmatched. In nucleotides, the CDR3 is TGTGCCAGCAGCGTAGAACGGGGGGGCCCAGATACGCAGTATTTT. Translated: CASSVERGGPDTQYF.

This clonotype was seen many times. Written as DNA, the CDR3 is TGTGCCAGCAGGCGCAGGACCGACTATGGCTACACCTTC. The encoded protein is CASRRRTDYGYTF. The rearrangement uses TRBV12-3 or TRBV12-4 and TRBJ1-2; D is undetermined. Trimming took off 6 bases at V and 3 bases at J, with 11 bases between the two ends. The CDR3 runs to 13 residues.

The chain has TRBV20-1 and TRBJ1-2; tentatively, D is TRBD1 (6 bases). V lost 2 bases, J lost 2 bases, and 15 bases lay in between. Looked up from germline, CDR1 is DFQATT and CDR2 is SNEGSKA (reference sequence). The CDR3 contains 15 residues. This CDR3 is CSARKTGNVNYGYTF. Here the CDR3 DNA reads TGCAGTGCTAGAAAAACAGGGAACGTAAACTATGGCTACACCTTC.

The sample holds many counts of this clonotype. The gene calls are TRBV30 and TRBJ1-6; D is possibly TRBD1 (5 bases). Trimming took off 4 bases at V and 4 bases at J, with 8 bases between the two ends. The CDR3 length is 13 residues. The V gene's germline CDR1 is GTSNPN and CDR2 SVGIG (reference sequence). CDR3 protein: CAWTGGYNSPLHF. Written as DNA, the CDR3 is TGTGCCTGGACGGGGGGTTATAATTCACCCCTCCACTTT. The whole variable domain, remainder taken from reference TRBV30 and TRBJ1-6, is SQTIHQWPATLVQPVGSPLSLECTVEGTSNPNLYWYRQAAGRGLQLLFYSVGIGQISSEVPQNLSASRPQDRQFILSSKKLLLSDSGFYLCAWTGGYNSPLHFGNGTRLTVT.

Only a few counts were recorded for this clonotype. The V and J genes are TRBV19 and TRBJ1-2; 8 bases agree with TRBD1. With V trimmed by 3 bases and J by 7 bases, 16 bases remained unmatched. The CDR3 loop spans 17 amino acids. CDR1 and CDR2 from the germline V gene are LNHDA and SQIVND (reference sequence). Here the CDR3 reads CASSIYGKPGGRFGYTF. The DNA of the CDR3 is TGTGCCAGTAGTATCTATGGGAAACCAGGGGGCAGGTTTGGCTACACCTTC.

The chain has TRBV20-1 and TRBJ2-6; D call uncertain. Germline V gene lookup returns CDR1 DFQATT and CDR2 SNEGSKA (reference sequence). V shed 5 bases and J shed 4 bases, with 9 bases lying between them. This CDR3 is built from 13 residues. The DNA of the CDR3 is TGCAGTGCTTTGTTGATGGGGGCCAACGTCCTGACTTTC. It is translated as CSALLMGANVLTF.